These 17 T cell receptor beta chains came from one sample sequenced in a study of breast tumors, draining lymph nodes, adjacent tissues. TCRdb re-called the multiplex PCR reads with MiXCR, one entry per CDR3 protein. The repertoire consists of some 53,000 distinct CDR3 sequences, with under 45% occurring once and the leading ten covering about 10%. The sample was breast tumor tissue. Source of these receptors: a female donor with breast cancer. Some clones in this sample may be carry-over from other donors' samples.

The V and J genes are TRBV24-1 and TRBJ1-2; possible D gene TRBD1, 6 bases. Germline loops: CDR1 KGHDR, CDR2 SFDVKD. The CDR3 contains 20 residues. The germline V and J ends were trimmed by 3 bases and 3 bases, with 28 bases remaining between them. CDR3 nucleotide sequence: TGTGCCACCAGTGATCGTTCGGGGGGGGCTAAACCTAGTAGGGACTATGGCTACACCTTC. Protein: CATSDRSGGAKPSRDYGYTF.

The J gene is TRBJ2-3, the V gene TRBV9, with 7 bases fitting TRBD2. V shed 3 bases, J shed 4 bases, and the junction held 11 bases outside the gene matches. Germline loops: CDR1 SGDLS, CDR2 YYNGEE. The CDR3 is 16 residues long. The CDR3 bases are TGTGCCAGCAGCGAGGGAGGGCAGGGAGCCCCAGATACGCAGTATTTT. This codes for CASSEGGQGAPDTQYF.

This clonotype was counted only a few times. This rearrangement joins TRBV20-1 to TRBJ2-1; the D gene could be TRBD1 or TRBD2 (6 bases each). The CDR3 has 16 residues. Trimming shortened V by 1 base and J by 2 bases, and 15 bases separated the two germline ends. Germline V gene lookup returns CDR1 DFQATT and CDR2 SNEGSKA (reference sequence). The CDR3 reads CSARVGGGPPYNEQFF. Written as DNA, the CDR3 is TGCAGTGCTAGAGTCGGAGGGGGTCCCCCCTACAATGAGCAGTTCTTC.

V is TRBV20-1 and J is TRBJ1-5, with D possibly being TRBD1 (6 bases). From germline, CDR1 is DFQATT and CDR2 SNEGSKA (reference sequence). The CDR3 has 14 residues. Trimming removed 0 bases from V and 6 bases from J, with 12 bases in between. CDR3 nucleotides: TGCAGTGCTAGAGACCCACAGGGAGCTCAGCCCCAGCATTTT. Translation: CSARDPQGAQPQHF.

In its sample, this clonotype was seen many times. The chain uses TRBV30 and TRBJ2-1; TRBD2 matches at 8 bases. Trimming took 4 bases from V and 7 from J; bases not matched to a gene: 12. The CDR3 is 15 amino acids. The V gene's germline CDR1 is GTSNPN and CDR2 SVGIG (reference sequence). The CDR3 is CAWNGYWTSTNEQFF. CDR3 nucleotide sequence: TGTGCCTGGAATGGCTACTGGACTAGCACGAATGAGCAGTTCTTC.

This clonotype has at least ten counts. The chain is built from TRBV10-2 and TRBJ2-3; the D is unclear. V lost 3 bases and J lost 0, with 7 bases in between. The CDR3 totals 14 residues. Germline V CDR1 and CDR2: WSHSY, SAAADI. The CDR3 sequence is CASSDDKSTDTQYF. The CDR3 nucleotides read TGCGCCAGCAGTGATGATAAGAGCACAGATACGCAGTATTTT.

The rearrangement links TRBV10-3 to TRBJ1-5, with 8 bases matching TRBD1. CDR1 and CDR2 from the germline V gene are ENHRY and SYGVKD. J lost 6 bases, V lost 0 bases, and 7 bases had no gene match. The CDR3 has 16 residues. The CDR3 sequence is CAISESGTGVSQPQHF. CDR3 sequence (DNA): TGTGCCATCAGTGAGTCCGGGACAGGCGTTAGTCAGCCCCAGCATTTT.

There are a few counts of this clonotype. The junction shows a germline mismatch at one end, possibly a read error. This rearrangement joins TRBV6-1 to TRBJ2-7; D unresolved. The V gene's germline CDR1 is MNHNS and CDR2 SASEGT. This CDR3 comprises 12 residues. CDR3 DNA sequence: TGTGCCAGCTTAGTCCGCTCCTACGGGCAGTACTTC. Its protein product is CASLVRSYGQYF.

This clonotype has ten or more counts. The rearrangement uses TRBV29-1 and TRBJ2-5, with TRBD2 matching over 9 bases. Germline values: CDR1 SQVTM, CDR2 ANQGSEA. Trimming cost V 4 bases and J 5 bases; bases outside gene matches: 11. This CDR3 has 15 residues. This CDR3 is CSVVPRSGSGETQYF. As DNA, the CDR3 is TGCAGCGTTGTACCTCGTAGCGGGAGTGGCGAGACCCAGTACTTC.

With respect to this clonotype: The CDR3 carries no conserved terminal phenylalanine or tryptophan, so it likely arises from a read error. No DNA is shown, since the ends of the CDR3 on it are uncertain; the CDR3 is the one TCRdb lists. This chain uses TRBV19 with TRBJ2-6; the DNA was not used to check the table's D call, TRBD1. Including both end residues, the CDR3 is 11 amino acids long. Germline V gene data show CDR1 as LNHDA and CDR2 as SQIVND (reference sequence). CDR3 residues: CASSRDRGPTS.

This clonotype was detected once. This chain connects TRBV5-1 to TRBJ1-4, with 7 positions matching TRBD1. This CDR3 region has 15 residues. V dropped 4 bases and J dropped 8; count of bases not matched to a gene: 11. Germline assignment: CDR1 SGHRS and CDR2 YFSETQ. The CDR3 sequence: CASSTPTGYCEKLFF. The CDR3 DNA sequence: TGCGCCAGCAGCACCCCGACAGGGTACTGCGAAAAACTGTTTTTT.

This clonotype was detected only once. This chain joins TRBV13 and TRBJ2-2; 8 bases are shared with TRBD1. Per the germline V gene, CDR1 is PRHDT and CDR2 is FYEKMQ (reference sequence). CDR3 size: 15 residues. Trimming removed 1 base from V and 9 bases from J; junction bases left unmatched: 7. The CDR3 DNA reads as TGTGCCAGCAGCTTAGATGGGACAGGTCATCGGGAGCTGTTTTTT. Translation gives CASSLDGTGHRELFF. Looking up the rest from reference TRBV13 and TRBJ2-2 gives the full variable domain: AAGVIQSPRHLIKEKRETATLKCYPIPRHDTVYWYQQGPGQDPQFLISFYEKMQSDKGSIPDRFSAQQFSDYHSELNMSSLELGDSALYFCASSLDGTGHRELFFGEGSRLTVL.

At least ten counts were recorded for this clonotype. The genes are TRBV30 and TRBJ2-1; 9 bases agree with TRBD2. The CDR3 length is 15 residues. V lost 3 bases to trimming and J lost 9 bases; unmatched junction nucleotides: 12. Germline V gene lookup returns CDR1 GTSNPN and CDR2 SVGIG (reference sequence). The CDR3 coding sequence is TGTGCCTGGAGCCCGGGTAGCGGGAGATGGGGTGAGCAGTTCTTC. Its protein is CAWSPGSGRWGEQFF.

This clonotype was recorded many times. The chain has TRBV7-2 and TRBJ2-5; a weak D match, TRBD1 (6 bases). V shed 4 bases and J shed 2 bases, with 11 bases lying between them. Germline CDR1 is SGHTA and CDR2 is FQGNSA. The CDR3 is made up of 14 amino acids. CDR3 protein: CASSSWGQQETQYF. DNA of the CDR3: TGTGCCAGCAGCTCTTGGGGGCAGCAAGAGACCCAGTACTTC.

The rearrangement links TRBV20-1 to TRBJ2-3; 11 bases agree with TRBD2. This CDR3 is built from 15 residues. Per the germline V gene, CDR1 is DFQATT and CDR2 is SNEGSKA (reference sequence). Trimming cost V 6 bases and J 4 bases; bases outside gene matches: 9. The CDR3 coding sequence is TGCAGTGCCACGACTAGCGGGAAGTATTCAGATACGCAGTATTTT. Translation gives CSATTSGKYSDTQYF.

This clonotype was seen repeatedly, ten times or more. The J gene is TRBJ1-5, the V gene TRBV28; D perhaps matches TRBD1 (6 bases). Germline V CDR1 and CDR2: MDHEN, SYDVKM. The V gene lost 5 bases and the J gene lost 0 bases, with 11 bases spanning the gap. This CDR3 comprises 15 residues. CDR3 amino acids: CASSPDSYSNQPQHF. CDR3 coding DNA: TGTGCCAGCAGTCCGGACAGTTATAGCAATCAGCCCCAGCATTTT.

The chain recombines TRBV20-1 with TRBJ1-2, with D uncertain. Germline assignment: CDR1 DFQATT and CDR2 SNEGSKA (reference sequence). The CDR3 spans 13 residues. The V and J ends lost 0 bases and 4 bases respectively, with 9 bases between them. CDR3 DNA sequence: TGCAGTGCTAGAGATCTAAGCATCTATGGCTACACCTTC. It specifies CSARDLSIYGYTF.